What follows describes a single TCR beta chain. Its antigen is not identified. This specimen comes from a study of neoadjuvant anti-PD-1 for oral cavity cancer. This CDR3 comprises 13 residues. V was trimmed by 9 bases and J by 5 bases, leaving 14 bases between them. Germline V gene data show CDR1 as SGHTA and CDR2 as FQGNSA. Whole-study results and caveats: Each response group had just a few patients in TCR analyses. Higher pretreatment Treg/Th17 ratios tracked higher pretreatment blood clonality.

TCRdb keeps only in-frame clones here, not all; method: immunoSEQ multiplex PCR. The sample holds some 10,000 clones, 55% to 65% seen once. The time point is: after neoadjuvant nivolumab, at surgical resection. The sample was tumor tissue, taken after nivolumab (anti-PD-1) treatment. The clonotype comes from a person between 40 and 85 years old with oral cavity squamous cell carcinoma. The V gene is TRBV7-2, the J gene TRBJ1-5, with D tentatively TRBD1 (5 bases). This chain's CDR3 is CASEEGSHQPQHF. CDR3 DNA: TGTGCCAGTGAGGAGGGGTCCCATCAGCCCCAGCATTTT.